This T cell receptor (beta chain) is from a study of T cells in Graves' hyperthyroidism and ophthalmopathy. Notes on the study in general: Using 13 V-J features, a model discriminated ophthalmopathy from stable hyperthyroidism. Prediction of ophthalmopathy progression came a median around 7.1 months pre-onset.

Amplification yielded TCR beta CDR3 regions, with RNA transcripts as the source. Primed by the HTBI set, a first-round RT-PCR was run on the TCR CDR3. TCRdb re-derived calls from the multiplex PCR reads in MiXCR, one entry per CDR3 protein. Found here are 500,000 to 800,000 distinct CDR3 sequences, roughly 15% of them singletons; the top ten hold 9.5% to 15%. Comments on this clonotype: No antigen is known for it.

Lactation, pregnancy, other autoimmune disease or uncontrolled infection led to exclusion of patients. J lost 5 bases, V lost 5 bases, and 5 bases had no gene match. The CDR3 is 14 residues long. The germline V gene encodes CDR1 MNHNS and CDR2 SASEGT. The rearrangement uses TRBV6-1 and TRBJ2-1, with 8 bases identical to TRBD2. The sequence was obtained from a woman between 50 and 59 years old with Graves' ophthalmopathy. Material for sequencing was blood. Written as DNA, the CDR3 is TGTGCCAGCAGTAAACCGGGACTAGACAATGAGCAGTTCTTC. Amino acids: CASSKPGLDNEQFF.